This TCR beta chain was identified during a study of T cell repertoires in ileal Crohn's disease. On the study more broadly: Patients had a median approximately 8-year disease duration, and over 30% were active smokers.

V lost 4 bases and J 4 bases, leaving 11 bases between the germline ends. The CDR3 loop spans 14 amino acids. The germline gives CDR1 GTSNPN, CDR2 SVGIG (reference sequence). The assay was immunoSEQ multiplex PCR, and TCRdb's table has in-frame clones only and misses some. The data hold approximately 7,000 clones, with around 69% observed a single time. The time point was: proximal margin of the surgical specimen (macroscopically non-inflamed). Sequenced: ileal tissue. This sequence joins TRBV30 and TRBJ2-6; D unclear. This sequence was found in an adult with Crohn's disease. CDR3 amino acids: CAWKIQAGANVLTF. For the CDR3, the DNA is TGTGCCTGGAAAATCCAAGCCGGGGCCAACGTCCTGACTTTC.